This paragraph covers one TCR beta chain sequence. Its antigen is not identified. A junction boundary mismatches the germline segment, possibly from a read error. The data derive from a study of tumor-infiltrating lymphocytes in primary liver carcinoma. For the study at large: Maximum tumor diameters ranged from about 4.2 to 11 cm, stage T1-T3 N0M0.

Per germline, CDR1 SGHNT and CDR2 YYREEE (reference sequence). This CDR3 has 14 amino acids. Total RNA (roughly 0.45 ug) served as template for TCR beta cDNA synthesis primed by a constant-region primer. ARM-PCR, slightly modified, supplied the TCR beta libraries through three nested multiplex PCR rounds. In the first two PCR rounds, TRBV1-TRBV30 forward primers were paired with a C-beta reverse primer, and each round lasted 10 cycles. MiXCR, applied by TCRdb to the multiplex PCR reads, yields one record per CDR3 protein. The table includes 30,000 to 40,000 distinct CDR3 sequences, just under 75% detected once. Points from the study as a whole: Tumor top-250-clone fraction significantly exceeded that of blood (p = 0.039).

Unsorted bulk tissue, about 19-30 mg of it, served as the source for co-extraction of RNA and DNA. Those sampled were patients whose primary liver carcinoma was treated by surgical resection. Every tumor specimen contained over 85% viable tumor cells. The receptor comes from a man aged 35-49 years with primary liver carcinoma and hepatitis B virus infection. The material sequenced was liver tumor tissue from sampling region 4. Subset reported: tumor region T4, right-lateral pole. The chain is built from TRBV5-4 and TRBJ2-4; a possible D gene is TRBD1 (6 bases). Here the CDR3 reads CANSRDIAKDIQYF. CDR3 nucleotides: TGTGCCAACAGCCGGGACATAGCCAAAGACATTCAGTATTTC.